This record looks at one T cell receptor beta chain sequence and its context. The data were taken from a study of T-cell reconstitution after alpha-beta-depleted transplantation in children. Germline CDR1 MNHNS, CDR2 SASEGT. The germline V and J ends were trimmed by 6 bases and 8 bases, with 19 bases remaining between them. This CDR3 is built from 14 residues. As it was prepared, the TCRbeta library received unique molecular identifiers. TCRdb reprocessed the PCR reads with MiXCR, giving one entry per CDR3 protein. This table holds about 360,000 distinct CDR3 sequences, about an eighth found once. The chain carries TRBV6-1 and TRBJ1-2; possible D gene TRBD1, 5 bases. Sequencing was performed on PBMCs, taken from the stem cell graft. The clonotype originates from a human donor who donated a stem cell graft to a child with Fanconi anemia. CDR3 sequence reads: CASRKDGGISGYTF. The CDR3 coding sequence is TGTGCCAGCAGGAAGGACGGGGGTATAAGCGGCTACACCTTC.